This T cell receptor beta chain was sequenced in a study of T-cell memory formation after mild COVID-19. MiXCR, run by TCRdb on the 5' RACE reads, gives a single entry per CDR3 protein. In the table there are hundreds of thousands of distinct CDR3 sequences, about a fifth of which are singletons. Germline V gene lookup returns CDR1 MNHEY and CDR2 SVGAGI. V lost 7 bases and J lost 0; bases outside the gene matches: 3. The CDR3 is 14 amino acids. This chain joins TRBV6-5 and TRBJ1-1, with TRBD1 matching 9 bases. The sample comprised PBMCs or a T cell subset sorted from them (not recorded which). The TCR was taken from an adult woman who had mild COVID-19 (a few samples of this study predate the infection). Cell type and time point are not known. The CDR3 region is CASIRDRVNTEAFF. CDR3 sequence (DNA): TGTGCCAGCATCCGGGACAGGGTGAACACTGAAGCTTTCTTT.